This entry lists 27 T cell receptor beta chains sequenced from one sample in a study of patients and donors after allogeneic stem cell transplantation. From the RT-PCR reads, TCRdb called clonotypes with MiXCR, one entry per CDR3 protein. This sample has under 95,000 distinct CDR3 sequences, with roughly 5.2% found just once. The sequencing input was blood, either unsorted or a sorted T cell fraction (not recorded which). Receptors were obtained from a human donor who was either an allogeneic HSCT recipient or a stem cell or donor lymphocyte infusion donor (not recorded which). It is not recorded whose cells these are; they may come from a transplant donor.

In this sample, this clonotype is medium-sized. The chain combines TRBV5-1 with TRBJ2-1, with 9 bases lining up with TRBD1. J was trimmed by 6 bases and V by 4 bases; bases with no gene match: 8. The CDR3 covers 15 residues. Per germline, CDR1 SGHRS and CDR2 YFSETQ. The DNA for the CDR3 is TGCGCCAGCAGCGGGGGGACAGGGCAACGCAATGAGCAGTTCTTC. Translated: CASSGGTGQRNEQFF.

This clonotype appeared many times. The chain carries TRBV2 and TRBJ1-6; possibly TRBD1 for D (6 bases). CDR3 length equals 14 residues. Trimming shortened V by 5 bases and J by 7 bases, and 12 bases separated the two germline ends. Per the germline V gene, CDR1 is SNHLY and CDR2 is FYNNEI. The CDR3 DNA follows: TGTGCCAGCAGTTTGCAGGGGCCGAATTCACCCCTCCACTTT. Its protein product is CASSLQGPNSPLHF.

This clonotype showed up many times. This CDR3 reads CASSSSAGIVAFF. CDR3 in DNA: TGTGCCAGCAGCTCCTCCGCGGGGATTGTAGCTTTCTTT. J is TRBJ1-1 and V is TRBV7-2; D not resolved. Between the trimmed V and J ends, which lost 4 bases and 10 bases, there was a span of 16 bases. Germline-derived CDR1 and CDR2 are SGHTA and FQGNSA. The CDR3 loop spans 13 amino acids.

Many counts were recorded for this clonotype. This chain links TRBV30 with TRBJ1-2, with D perhaps matching TRBD1 (6 bases). This CDR3 is built from 12 residues. Germline CDR1 and CDR2: GTSNPN and SVGIG (reference sequence). Trimming removed 1 base at V and 4 bases at J, with 7 bases between. CDR3 sequence reads: CAWSDRAYGYTF. CDR3 nucleotides: TGTGCCTGGAGTGACAGGGCCTATGGCTACACCTTC.

This clonotype was counted many times. CDR3 sequence: CAWEREGYNEQFF. The CDR3, as DNA: TGTGCCTGGGAGCGGGAGGGGTACAATGAGCAGTTCTTC. V and J are TRBV30 and TRBJ2-1; TRBD2 aligns across 10 bases. Germline lookup yields CDR1 GTSNPN and CDR2 SVGIG (reference sequence). CDR3 length: 13 residues. The V segment lost 5 bases and the J segment 4 bases; nucleotides outside the gene matches: 2.

This sequence joins TRBV7-3 and TRBJ2-3, with TRBD2 identical over 8 bases. Germline assignment: CDR1 SGHTA and CDR2 FQGTGA. V was pared by 3 bases and J by 5 bases, with 7 bases of the junction left unmatched. There are 15 residues in the CDR3. The CDR3 DNA sequence: TGTGCCAGCAGCTTCACAGCGGGAGTTGGAGATACGCAGTATTTT. Protein: CASSFTAGVGDTQYF.

The chain links TRBV5-1 to TRBJ1-2; D might be TRBD1 (6 bases). This CDR3 region has 14 residues. CDR1 and CDR2 (germline): SGHRS, YFSETQ. The V gene lost 0 bases and the J gene lost 5 bases, with 11 bases spanning the gap. In DNA, the CDR3 is TGCGCCAGCAGCTTGGACTCGGACAGATATGGCTACACCTTC. Encoded protein: CASSLDSDRYGYTF.

This clonotype was detected ten times or more. This sequence joins TRBV20-1 and TRBJ1-2; 9 nucleotides align to TRBD1. The germline V gene has CDR1 DFQATT and CDR2 SNEGSKA (reference sequence). The CDR3 extends over 13 amino acids. After removal of 7 bases from V and 4 bases from J, the junction contained 7 bases not matched to a gene. The CDR3 nucleotides read TGCAGTGTTGGGACAGGGTTTTCCTATGGCTACACCTTC. Its translation: CSVGTGFSYGYTF.

The chain joins TRBV11-2 to TRBJ1-2; D is undetermined. The V end lost 5 bases, the J end lost 0 bases, and 4 bases lay between the germline ends. Germline lookup yields CDR1 SGHAT and CDR2 FQNNGV. This CDR3 contains 12 residues. CDR3: CASSQTNYGYTF. The CDR3 nucleotides read TGTGCCAGCAGCCAAACTAACTATGGCTACACCTTC.

This clonotype was seen many times. The chain couples TRBV2 to TRBJ2-3, with unresolved D. The V gene's germline CDR1 is SNHLY and CDR2 FYNNEI. The CDR3 length is 12 residues. Trimming cost V 4 bases and J 5 bases, with 7 bases left between them. CDR3 nucleotide sequence: TGTGCCAGCAGTGTCCGAGGAGATACGCAGTATTTT. Protein product: CASSVRGDTQYF. The whole variable domain, remainder taken from reference TRBV2 and TRBJ2-3, is EPEVTQTPSHQVTQMGQEVILRCVPISNHLYFYWYRQILGQKVEFLVSFYNNEISEKSEIFDDQFSVERPDGSNFTLKIRSTKLEDSAMYFCASSVRGDTQYFGPGTRLTVL.

The table lists this clonotype with a few counts. The genes are TRBV12-3 or TRBV12-4 and TRBJ1-2; TRBD1 is a possible D gene (6 bases). The V and J ends lost 5 bases and 8 bases respectively, with 15 bases between them. The length of the CDR3 is 13 residues. The CDR3 loop is CASSHSRGVGYTF. The CDR3 coding sequence is TGTGCCAGCAGTCACAGCAGGGGAGTGGGCTACACCTTC.

The chain uses TRBV18 and TRBJ1-1; 8 bases line up with TRBD1. Per germline, CDR1 KGHSH and CDR2 LQKENI. J gave up 3 bases and V 1 base, and 4 bases lay outside the gene matches. This CDR3 contains 15 residues. The CDR3 bases are TGTGCCAGCTCACCACGGACAGGGAGGGACACTGAAGCTTTCTTT. This encodes CASSPRTGRDTEAFF.

This clonotype was detected many times. The genes are TRBV7-8 and TRBJ2-3; 10 positions agree with TRBD2. Germline trimming cut 6 bases from V and 4 bases from J; bases unmatched to any gene: 10. The CDR3 length is 16 residues. Germline CDR1 and CDR2: SGHVS and FQNEAQ. CDR3 residues: CASSPSGGRVADTQYF. The CDR3 DNA reads TGTGCCAGCAGTCCTAGCGGGGGTAGAGTTGCAGATACGCAGTATTTT.

This clonotype was seen more than once but under ten times. The CDR3: CASSPGAGVQETQYF. For the CDR3, the DNA is TGCGCCAGCAGCCCCGGGGCGGGGGTTCAGGAGACCCAGTACTTC. J is TRBJ2-5 and V is TRBV5-1; 7 nucleotides agree with TRBD2. Germline V gives CDR1 SGHRS, CDR2 YFSETQ. The CDR3 length is 15 residues. V dropped 4 bases and J dropped 5; count of bases not matched to a gene: 11.

This clonotype came up many times. This chain joins TRBV5-1 and TRBJ2-5; the D gene is possibly TRBD1 (6 bases). This CDR3 contains 14 residues. Trimming took 0 bases from V and 4 from J, leaving 10 bases between them. The germline gives CDR1 SGHRS, CDR2 YFSETQ. The CDR3 region has the DNA TGCGCCAGCAGCTTGGTACAGGGATCAGAGACCCAGTACTTC. Encoded protein: CASSLVQGSETQYF.

This clonotype was seen ten or more times. V and J are TRBV7-9 and TRBJ2-1, with 10 nucleotides matching TRBD2. The germline CDR1 and CDR2 sequences are SEHNR and FQNEAQ (reference sequence). V shed 1 base, J shed 6 bases, and the junction held 6 bases outside the gene matches. The CDR3 sequence is 16 residues long. The chain's CDR3 is CASSLGSLAGVNEQFF. The CDR3 DNA reads as TGTGCCAGCAGCTTAGGAAGTCTAGCGGGAGTCAATGAGCAGTTCTTC.

This chain joins TRBV6-1 and TRBJ2-2; D gene uncertain. Germline V lookup: CDR1 MNHNS, CDR2 SASEGT. The CDR3 has 14 amino acids. The ends were cut back, 7 bases at V and 4 bases at J, with 13 bases in the middle. CDR3 sequence (DNA): TGTGCCAGCACCTCAGGCGGAGCCACCGGGGAGCTGTTTTTT. It is translated as CASTSGGATGELFF.

This clonotype was seen ten or more times. The chain links TRBV20-1 to TRBJ2-7; TRBD2 agrees at 10 bases. The CDR3 has 14 amino acids. Germline CDR1 and CDR2: DFQATT and SNEGSKA (reference sequence). The J segment lost 0 bases and the V segment lost 3 bases, leaving 2 bases of the junction unmatched. The CDR3 sequence is CSASLAGVSYEQYF. CDR3 DNA sequence: TGCAGTGCTAGTCTAGCGGGGGTCTCCTACGAGCAGTACTTC.

There are a few counts of this clonotype. The V gene is TRBV6-2 or TRBV6-3, the J gene TRBJ1-1; 12 bases are a match to TRBD1. This CDR3 contains 18 residues. The J segment lost 1 base and the V segment lost 6 bases, leaving 12 bases of the junction unmatched. Per the germline V gene, CDR1 is MNHEY and CDR2 is SVGEGT. CDR3 sequence: CASRTGTGGKRGNTEAFF. The CDR3 nucleotides are TGTGCCAGCAGAACCGGGACAGGGGGCAAGAGAGGGAACACTGAAGCTTTCTTT.

This clonotype occurred many times. The chain couples TRBV18 to TRBJ2-1; the D gene is possibly TRBD1 (5 bases). The length of the CDR3 is 17 residues. The V and J ends lost 0 bases and 2 bases respectively, with 14 bases between them. CDR1 and CDR2 from the germline V gene are KGHSH and LQKENI. This CDR3 reads CASSPPSQGQAYNEQFF. In DNA, the CDR3 is TGTGCCAGCTCACCACCCTCTCAGGGCCAGGCCTACAATGAGCAGTTCTTC.

This clonotype was seen many times. The chain is built from TRBV4-2 and TRBJ2-1, with a tentative D call TRBD1 (5 bases). The ends were cut back, 1 base at V and 7 bases at J, with 11 bases in the middle. From germline, CDR1 is LGHNA and CDR2 YNFKEQ. The CDR3 runs to 14 residues. CDR3 loop: CASSQAGKSNEQFF. Here the CDR3 DNA reads TGTGCCAGCAGCCAAGCAGGGAAATCGAATGAGCAGTTCTTC.

This chain connects TRBV19 to TRBJ1-1; D not resolved. Trimming removed 4 bases from V and 8 bases from J, with 17 bases in between. Germline lookup yields CDR1 LNHDA and CDR2 SQIVND (reference sequence). The CDR3 is 14 residues long. The CDR3 region is CASSRAEGRWEAFF. DNA for the CDR3: TGTGCCAGTAGTAGGGCGGAGGGCAGGTGGGAAGCTTTCTTT. Variable domain in full (rest from reference TRBV19 and TRBJ1-1): DGGITQSPKYLFRKEGQNVTLSCEQNLNHDAMYWYRQDPGQGLRLIYYSQIVNDFQKGDIAEGYSVSREKKESFPLTVTSAQKNPTAFYLCASSRAEGRWEAFFGQGTRLTVV.

This clonotype appeared many times. In nucleotides, the CDR3 is TGCAGTGCTAGATCGAGACTGGGTCACAATGAGCAGTTCTTC. It translates to CSARSRLGHNEQFF. The chain uses TRBV20-1 and TRBJ2-1; D ambiguous. CDR3 size: 14 residues. Germline V gene sequence: CDR1 DFQATT, CDR2 SNEGSKA (reference sequence). The V end was cut by 2 bases, the J end by 5 bases, with 13 bases between.

In its sample, this clonotype was seen many times. The V gene is TRBV20-1, the J gene TRBJ2-3; D could derive from TRBD1 or TRBD2 (5 bases each). Deletions cut 0 bases from V and 2 bases from J, with 15 bases between. Germline-derived CDR1 and CDR2 are DFQATT and SNEGSKA (reference sequence). This CDR3 comprises 16 residues. CDR3 nucleotides: TGCAGTGCTAGAGATGGGGCTAGGACTTTCACAGATACGCAGTATTTT. Residues: CSARDGARTFTDTQYF.

This clonotype was seen many times. The chain carries TRBV4-2 and TRBJ2-3; 9 nucleotides match TRBD2. Germline-derived CDR1 and CDR2 are LGHNA and YNFKEQ. J gave up 8 bases and V 0 bases, and 6 bases lay outside the gene matches. This CDR3 has 15 residues. The CDR3 protein is CASSQDQRGEGTQYF. The CDR3 DNA reads TGTGCCAGCAGCCAAGACCAGCGGGGGGAAGGTACGCAGTATTTT.

The table lists this clonotype with many counts. This sequence joins TRBV28 and TRBJ2-4; no definite D call. The CDR3 extends over 16 amino acids. V gave up 5 bases and J gave up 1 base, with 15 bases separating them. Germline CDR1 and CDR2: MDHEN and SYDVKM. CDR3 in DNA: TGTGCCAGCAGTGCCCCCTTGGGGATCGCCAAAAACATTCAGTACTTC. Amino acid sequence: CASSAPLGIAKNIQYF.

This clonotype was detected many times. This chain links TRBV12-1 with TRBJ2-7; TRBD2 is the table's D call and was not checked against the DNA. TRBV12-1 is deemed a pseudogene. This CDR3 is 17 amino acids long. CDR3 coding DNA: TGTGCCAGCAAGGATCTAGCGGGAAGTACACCCTCCTACGAGCAGTACTTC. Protein product: CASKDLAGSTPSYEQYF.